Presented here are 14 T cell receptor beta chains from one specimen sequenced in a study of blood T cell repertoires in COVID-19. The assay was immunoSEQ multiplex PCR, and TCRdb's table has in-frame clones only and misses some. The repertoire consists of around 130,000 clones, with 70% to 90% occurring once and the leading ten covering 13%. The specimen was peripheral blood. These receptors all stem from a human donor in a cohort sampled during active COVID-19.

The chain uses TRBV5-1 and TRBJ1-2; 9 bases align to TRBD1. The CDR3 extends over 15 amino acids. Germline CDR1 SGHRS, CDR2 YFSETQ. V shed 0 bases and J 8 bases; nucleotides not matched to a gene: 8. CDR3 nucleotide sequence: TGCGCCAGCAGCTTGGAAGGGACAGGGATGGAAGGCTACACCTTC. Translating it yields CASSLEGTGMEGYTF.

This chain joins TRBV6-5 and TRBJ1-2; a possible D gene is TRBD1 (6 bases). The CDR3 is made up of 14 amino acids. CDR1 and CDR2 from the germline V gene are MNHEY and SVGAGI. Between the trimmed V and J ends, which lost 6 bases and 2 bases, there was a span of 13 bases. The chain's CDR3 is CASSRTAANYGYTF. The CDR3 nucleotides are TGTGCCAGCAGCCGGACAGCGGCGAACTATGGCTACACCTTC.

The genes are TRBV7-9 and TRBJ1-2; D call uncertain. The CDR3 is 15 amino acids. Trimming shortened V by 4 bases and J by 2 bases, and 14 bases separated the two germline ends. Germline CDR1 is SEHNR and CDR2 is FQNEAQ (reference sequence). The CDR3: CASSSLGGTNYGYTF. CDR3 DNA sequence: TGTGCCAGCAGCTCACTGGGAGGCACCAACTATGGCTACACCTTC. The whole variable domain, filled in from reference TRBV7-9 and TRBJ1-2, reads DTGVSQNPRHKITKRGQNVTFRCDPISEHNRLYWYRQTLGQGPEFLTYFQNEAQLEKSRLLSDRFSAERPKGSFSTLEIQRTEQGDSAMYLCASSSLGGTNYGYTFGSGTRLTVV.

This chain links TRBV7-6 with TRBJ2-7; D possibly corresponds to TRBD1 (6 bases). The CDR3 has 14 residues. V dropped 5 bases and J dropped 2 bases, with 13 bases sitting between them. Germline V lookup: CDR1 SGHVS, CDR2 FNYEAQ. The CDR3 bases are TGTGCCAGCAGCCCGCTTTGGGGGCCCTACGAGCAGTACTTC. Translation gives CASSPLWGPYEQYF.

This clone was counted a few times. The chain has TRBV7-8 and TRBJ2-1; D gene uncertain. Per the germline V gene, CDR1 is SGHVS and CDR2 is FQNEAQ. The CDR3 spans 15 residues. Trimming shortened V by 0 bases and J by 3 bases, and 9 bases separated the two germline ends. The CDR3 DNA sequence: TGTGCCAGCAGCTTAGCGCCATCCAGCTACAATGAGCAGTTCTTC. Translating it yields CASSLAPSSYNEQFF. The full variable domain, in which reference TRBV7-8 and TRBJ2-1 provide the parts outside the CDR3, is GAGVSQSPRYKVAKRGQDVALRCDPISGHVSLFWYQQALGQGPEFLTYFQNEAQLDKSGLPSDRFFAERPEGSVSTLKIQRTQQEDSAVYLCASSLAPSSYNEQFFGPGTRLTVL.

The chain links TRBV4-2 to TRBJ1-4; 7 bases line up with TRBD1. The ends lost 3 bases at V and 4 bases at J; junction bases unmatched: 8. Germline V CDR1 and CDR2: LGHNA, YNFKEQ. The CDR3 sequence is 16 residues long. CDR3 nucleotide sequence: TGTGCCAGCAGCCAGGGAACAGGGGAAGTTAATGAAAAACTGTTTTTT. It translates to CASSQGTGEVNEKLFF.

This clone was seen more than once but under ten times. This chain connects TRBV18 to TRBJ2-2; possibly TRBD2 for D (7 bases). The germline gives CDR1 KGHSH, CDR2 LQKENI. The CDR3 consists of 15 residues. Trimming removed 6 bases from V and 0 bases from J, with 11 bases in between. CDR3 loop: CASSPGGTNTGELFF. CDR3 bases: TGTGCCAGCTCCCCGGGGGGCACGAACACCGGGGAGCTGTTTTTT.

This chain links TRBV29-1 with TRBJ1-1, with 8 bases aligning to TRBD1. This CDR3 spans 13 amino acids. V shed 4 bases and J 1 base; nucleotides not matched to a gene: 2. Germline assignment: CDR1 SQVTM and CDR2 ANQGSEA. This chain's CDR3 is CSVGDRSNTEAFF. As DNA, the CDR3 is TGCAGCGTTGGGGACAGGTCGAACACTGAAGCTTTCTTT. The full variable domain, rest sourced from reference TRBV29-1 and TRBJ1-1, is SAVISQKPSRDICQRGTSLTIQCQVDSQVTMMFWYRQQPGQSLTLIATANQGSEATYESGFVIDKFPISRPNLTFSTLTVSNMSPEDSSIYLCSVGDRSNTEAFFGQGTRLTVV.

This chain joins TRBV19 and TRBJ1-5; 10 bases are shared with TRBD1. Trimming removed 4 bases from V and 0 bases from J; junction bases left unmatched: 9. CDR3 length equals 18 residues. Germline CDR1 reads LNHDA; CDR2 reads SQIVND (reference sequence). The CDR3 nucleotides read TGTGCCAGTAGTACCGCGACAGGGGGCGGTTATAGCAATCAGCCCCAGCATTTT. Its protein is CASSTATGGGYSNQPQHF.

The chain is built from TRBV5-6 and TRBJ2-7; D uncertain. Germline loops: CDR1 SGHDT, CDR2 YYEEEE. The CDR3 runs to 14 residues. Trimming stripped 0 bases from V and 3 bases from J, with 10 bases between. CDR3 protein: CASSLGLEDYEQYF. CDR3 bases: TGTGCCAGCAGCTTGGGACTTGAGGACTACGAGCAGTACTTC.

The V gene is TRBV30, the J gene TRBJ1-6; possible D gene TRBD1, 6 bases. The CDR3 is 16 amino acids. The germline CDR1 and CDR2 sequences are GTSNPN and SVGIG (reference sequence). V lost 0 bases and J 4 bases, leaving 13 bases between the germline ends. DNA of the CDR3: TGTGCCTGGAGTGTAGAGGGACACCGATATAATTCACCCCTCCACTTT. Protein product: CAWSVEGHRYNSPLHF.

This chain joins TRBV6-5 and TRBJ1-2; possibly TRBD1 for D (6 bases). The CDR3 contains 14 residues. The V gene lost 6 bases and the J gene lost 2 bases, with 13 bases spanning the gap. Germline loops: CDR1 MNHEY, CDR2 SVGAGI. CDR3: CASSPGQRNYGYTF. The CDR3 bases are TGTGCCAGCAGCCCCGGACAGAGGAACTATGGCTACACCTTC.

The V and J genes are TRBV9 and TRBJ2-1; the match to TRBD2 covers 10 bases. The V gene's germline CDR1 is SGDLS and CDR2 YYNGEE. Trimming took 3 bases from V and 4 from J; bases not matched to a gene: 13. The CDR3 spans 18 residues. CDR3 DNA sequence: TGTGCCAGCAGCGGGGTAGCGGGGGGCCTCCGAGGGTACAATGAGCAGTTCTTC. Its protein is CASSGVAGGLRGYNEQFF.

The chain carries TRBV14 and TRBJ2-3; D gene ambiguous. V lost 0 bases to trimming and J lost 10 bases, with 11 bases between them. Per germline, CDR1 SGHDN and CDR2 FVKESK. CDR3 length: 13 amino acids. CDR3 DNA: TGTGCCAGCAGCCAAGATGGTAGCTCTTCGCAGTATTTT. This codes for CASSQDGSSSQYF.